This T cell receptor (beta chain) was sequenced in a study of T cells in Graves' hyperthyroidism and ophthalmopathy. Study summary: Peripheral blood sampling occurred at initial diagnosis, before any treatment.

The CDR3 totals 14 residues. The V end was cut by 1 base, the J end by 4 bases, with 8 bases between. Authors of the study amplified TCR beta CDR3 regions from RNA transcripts. The TCR CDR3 first-round RT-PCR relied on the HTBI primer set. Each CDR3 protein gets one entry after TCRdb re-called the multiplex PCR reads with MiXCR. The sample lists about 640,000 distinct CDR3 sequences, around 15% occurring once. Many counts were recorded for this clonotype. Uncontrolled infection, other autoimmune disease, pregnancy or lactation disqualified patients from enrolment. The V and J genes are TRBV12-3 or TRBV12-4 and TRBJ1-3, with D unclear. Sequenced sample: blood. The source is a woman between 45 and 60 years old with Graves' ophthalmopathy. The DNA for the CDR3 is TGTGCCAGCAGTTTAGGATCGAGAGGAAACACCATATATTTT. This translates into CASSLGSRGNTIYF.